This is a list of T cell receptor beta chains from one sample in a study of blood T cell repertoires in COVID-19. Method: immunoSEQ multiplex PCR; TCRdb's copy keeps in-frame clones and lacks some. The profile shows 300,000 or so clones, around 81% of them singletons. The sample consisted of peripheral blood. These receptors originate from a woman aged 45-60 years with active or convalescent COVID-19. CDR3s include the opening cysteine and the closing phenylalanine or tryptophan. The order of the fields is D gene, clone size, V gene, J gene, CDR3 protein, CDR3 DNA. A D gene is named only where the DNA matches it firmly. Not all rows give a size; the values are once, few, many and, for expanded clones, a class.

>TRBD2|once|TRBV27|TRBJ2-7
CASNTRTSGSYEQYF
TGTGCCAGCAACACCCGGACTAGCGGGTCGTACGAGCAGTACTTC
>NA|NA|TRBV4-1|TRBJ2-7
CASSPFRAGQNYEQYF
TGCGCCAGCAGCCCCTTTCGGGCGGGACAGAATTACGAGCAGTACTTC
>TRBD1|NA|TRBV5-1|TRBJ1-5
CASSLQGGNQPQHF
TGCGCCAGCAGCCTGCAGGGGGGCAATCAGCCCCAGCATTTT
>TRBD1|NA|TRBV28|TRBJ2-7
CASSLHQGAHEQYF
TGTGCCAGCAGTTTACACCAGGGGGCCCACGAGCAGTACTTC
>TRBD2|many|TRBV6-4|TRBJ2-2
CASSAGLAGTTGELFF
TGTGCCAGCAGTGCAGGACTAGCGGGAACCACCGGGGAGCTGTTTTTT
>NA|NA|TRBV7-9|TRBJ1-4
CASSSGGSTNEKLFF
TGTGCCAGCAGCTCGGGGGGCTCAACTAATGAAAAACTGTTTTTT
>NA|NA|TRBV6-5|TRBJ2-3
CASIRTARSTDTQYF
TGTGCCAGCATCCGAACGGCTAGGTCCACAGATACGCAGTATTTT
>TRBD1|NA|TRBV28|TRBJ2-5
CASTSRGQGDQETQYF
TGTGCCAGCACCTCAAGGGGACAGGGAGATCAAGAGACCCAGTACTTC
>NA|NA|TRBV2|TRBJ1-1
CASRRGRGRDTEAFF
TGTGCCAGCAGAAGGGGGAGGGGAAGGGACACTGAAGCTTTCTTT
>TRBD2|NA|TRBV28|TRBJ2-3
CASRGLGSPDTQYF
TGTGCCAGCAGGGGACTAGGGTCTCCAGATACGCAGTATTTT
>TRBD2|few|TRBV29-1|TRBJ2-7
CSVEAVLAGSYEQYF
TGCAGCGTTGAAGCCGTTTTAGCGGGGTCCTACGAGCAGTACTTC
>NA|NA|TRBV3-1/TRBV3-2|TRBJ1-2
CASSPYVQRVGYTF
TGTGCCAGCAGTCCCTACGTCCAGCGGGTCGGCTACACCTTC
>TRBD2|once|TRBV5-1|TRBJ2-7
CASSQAAGVYEQYF
TGCGCCAGCAGTCAGGCAGCGGGAGTCTACGAGCAGTACTTC
>NA|NA|TRBV5-1|TRBJ2-3
CASSLFSPDTQYF
TGCGCCAGCAGCTTGTTTAGCCCAGATACGCAGTATTTT
>NA|NA|TRBV28|TRBJ2-7
CASFGNGGYYEQYF
NA
>TRBD1|NA|TRBV7-9|TRBJ1-5
CASSARDSSGNQPQHF
TGTGCCAGCAGCGCAAGGGACAGTTCAGGCAATCAGCCCCAGCATTTT
>TRBD2|NA|TRBV11-3|TRBJ2-1
CASSSLAGTNEQFF
TGTGCCAGCAGTTCGTTAGCGGGAACCAATGAGCAGTTCTTC
>NA|NA|TRBV5-1|TRBJ1-1
CASSSEPGGRNTEAFF
TGCGCCAGCAGCTCGGAGCCGGGGGGGAGGAACACTGAAGCTTTCTTT
>TRBD1|NA|TRBV11-3|TRBJ2-7
CASSPGQGASEQYF
TGTGCCAGCAGCCCCGGACAGGGGGCAAGCGAGCAGTACTTC
>NA|NA|TRBV19|TRBJ2-5
CASSIGPRGGQETQYF
TGTGCCAGTAGTATAGGGCCCAGAGGGGGCCAAGAGACCCAGTACTTC
>NA|NA|TRBV14|TRBJ1-1
CASSHLTEAFF
TGTGCCAGCAGCCACTTAACTGAAGCTTTCTTT
>NA|few|TRBV12-2|TRBJ1-6
CASRWAAGCSSYNSPLHF
TGTGCAAGTCGCTGGGCCGCAGGCTGCAGCTCCTATAATTCACCCCTCCACTTT
>NA|NA|TRBV6-6|TRBJ2-3
CASSSADTQYF
TGTGCCAGCAGTTCGGCAGATACGCAGTATTTT
>TRBD1|few|TRBV18|TRBJ1-2
CASSPEGQGSGYTF
TGTGCCAGCTCACCTGAGGGACAGGGCTCTGGCTACACCTTC
>NA|once|TRBV2|TRBJ1-6
CASVDRSSYNSPLHF
TGTGCCAGCGTCGACAGGAGCTCCTATAATTCACCCCTCCACTTT
>TRBD1|NA|TRBV5-1|TRBJ1-6
CASSFGTGQGSYNSPLHF
TGCGCCAGCAGCTTTGGGACAGGACAGGGATCCTATAATTCACCCCTCCACTTT
>TRBD2|NA|TRBV5-4|TRBJ2-3
CASSFPGLAQRRDTQYF
TGTGCCAGCAGTTTCCCGGGACTAGCGCAAAGGAGGGATACGCAGTATTTT
>TRBD2|NA|TRBV4-1|TRBJ2-1
CASSHLLSGRRVYNEQFF
TGCGCCAGCAGCCATCTCCTTAGCGGGAGGAGGGTCTACAATGAGCAGTTCTTC
>TRBD2|once|TRBV10-1|TRBJ2-3
CASSGTSGGGDTDTQYF
TGCGCCAGCAGTGGGACTAGCGGAGGAGGAGACACAGATACGCAGTATTTT
>NA|NA|TRBV5-1|TRBJ1-1
CASSLAREGAEAFF
TGCGCCAGCAGCTTGGCCAGGGAAGGCGCTGAAGCTTTCTTT
>NA|NA|TRBV5-1|TRBJ2-7
CASSLGSLSSYEQYF
TGCGCCAGCAGCTTGGGGTCTCTGAGCTCCTACGAGCAGTACTTC
>NA|NA|TRBV7-8|TRBJ2-7
CASSLTRTAIYEQYF
TGTGCCAGCAGCTTAACCCGGACAGCAATCTACGAGCAGTACTTC
>TRBD1|NA|TRBV11-2|TRBJ2-7
CASSPGTGNYEQYF
TGTGCCAGCAGTCCAGGGACAGGGAACTACGAGCAGTACTTC
>NA|NA|TRBV4-1|TRBJ1-4
CASSQDGGYGNEKLFF
TGCGCCAGCAGCCAAGACGGAGGGTATGGTAATGAAAAACTGTTTTTT
>NA|once|TRBV2|TRBJ1-2
CASSGTGNYGYTF
TGTGCCAGCAGTGGTACGGGGAACTATGGCTACACCTTC
>NA|once|TRBV4-1|TRBJ2-6
CASSLQGSGANVLTF
TGCGCCAGCAGCCTACAGGGCTCTGGGGCCAACGTCCTGACTTTC
>NA|NA|TRBV5-1|TRBJ1-1
CASSLVAGVNTEAFF
TGCGCCAGCAGCTTGGTTGCCGGGGTCAACACTGAAGCTTTCTTT
>TRBD2|NA|TRBV19|TRBJ2-5
CASSVLAGGPETQYF
TGTGCCAGTAGTGTGCTAGCGGGAGGGCCAGAGACCCAGTACTTC
>NA|NA|TRBV7-2|TRBJ1-6
CASSYRHGYNSPLHF
TGTGCCAGCAGCTATCGACACGGATATAATTCACCCCTCCACTTT
>NA|once|TRBV18|TRBJ2-1
CASSLAPTGGEQFF
TGTGCCAGCTCTCTAGCGCCCACAGGAGGTGAGCAGTTCTTC
>TRBD2|NA|TRBV12-5|TRBJ2-1
CASGLPRGLAGGGEQFF
TGTGCTAGTGGTTTGCCCAGGGGACTAGCGGGAGGGGGTGAGCAGTTCTTC
>NA|NA|TRBV14|TRBJ1-2
CASSQGFLGRGTYGYTF
TGTGCCAGCAGCCAAGGATTTCTTGGCAGGGGAACCTATGGCTACACCTTC
>TRBD1|NA|TRBV7-2|TRBJ1-5
CASSLGDRGFNQPQHF
TGTGCCAGCAGCTTGGGGGACAGGGGCTTTAATCAGCCCCAGCATTTT